This T cell receptor (beta chain) was retrieved from a study of shared clonotypes between healthy human individuals. TCRdb's copy holds only in-frame clones and misses some; the assay was immunoSEQ multiplex PCR. The data show over a million clones, with around 98.5% seen just once and 0.36% held by the top ten. The clonotype originates from a man aged 30-40 years in good health. What was sequenced was naive CD4+ T cells sorted from blood. As for subset: CD45RA+ positively selected.

The CDR3 is CASSLVGTSYEQYF. CDR3 sequence (DNA): TGTGCCAGCAGCTTGGTGGGGACTAGCTACGAGCAGTACTTC. J is TRBJ2-7 and V is TRBV5-6, with 8 bases matching TRBD2. Trimming at V came to 0 bases and at J to 3 bases, leaving 2 bases not matched to a gene. The CDR3 covers 14 residues. Per germline, CDR1 SGHDT and CDR2 YYEEEE.